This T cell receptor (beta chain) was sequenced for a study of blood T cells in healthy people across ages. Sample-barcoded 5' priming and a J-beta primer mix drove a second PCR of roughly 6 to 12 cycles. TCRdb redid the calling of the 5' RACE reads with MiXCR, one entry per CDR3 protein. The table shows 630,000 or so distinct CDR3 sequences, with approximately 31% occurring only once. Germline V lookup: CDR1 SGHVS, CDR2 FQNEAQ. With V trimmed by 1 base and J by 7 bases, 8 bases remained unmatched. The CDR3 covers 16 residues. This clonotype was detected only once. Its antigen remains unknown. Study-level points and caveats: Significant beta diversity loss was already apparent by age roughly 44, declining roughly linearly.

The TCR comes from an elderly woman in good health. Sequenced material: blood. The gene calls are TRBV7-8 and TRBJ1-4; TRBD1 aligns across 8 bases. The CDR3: CASSLGPGGEGEKLFF. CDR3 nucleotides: TGTGCCAGCAGCTTAGGTCCAGGGGGCGAGGGTGAAAAACTGTTTTTT.